This entry describes one T cell receptor beta chain. What this receptor recognizes is not known. The sample holds no much larger clone one base away, and base qualities are not on file. The CDR3 measures 17 amino acids from cysteine to phenylalanine. Solely the CDR3 DNA is kept, with 51 bases framed from the first base. The V end loses 0 bases and the J end loses 2 bases, and a stretch of 15 bases separates them. The CDR1 and CDR2 encoded by the germline V gene are LGHNA and YNFKEQ. According to the study, the label for this sample's time point signals: cycle 2 day 1 (C2D1) of nivolumab. Every trial patient had relapsed after autologous stem cell transplantation, and cohorts A, B and C differed in prior brentuximab vedotin exposure. The trial cohort was composed of approximately 60 patients with relapsed/refractory classical Hodgkin lymphoma, for whom complete response, partial response or progressive disease was recorded as best overall response. In the multi-cohort phase II CheckMate 205 trial, trial patients received single-agent nivolumab. An independent review committee assessed best overall response by applying the 2007 International Working Group response criteria. PBMCs from the trial were collected at three points: immediately before nivolumab initiation (C1D1), and during therapy at cycle 2 day 1 and cycle 4 day 1. Peripheral blood was collected in 8 mL Vacutainer Cell Preparation Tubes, from which PBMCs were isolated by centrifugation and then cryopreserved.

The source of the sample is a study of PD-1 blockade in classical Hodgkin lymphoma (dated by TCRdb to between 2020 and 2021). In terms of the full investigation: Nivolumab dosing was 3 mg/kg intravenously every 2 weeks, continuing until either disease progression or unacceptable toxicity. The study used TCR beta sequencing and CyTOF to define a peripheral blood immune signature of response to PD-1 blockade in classical Hodgkin lymphoma.

The Qiagen DNeasy kit was used to extract genomic DNA from unsorted PBMCs and from the negatively selected CD4+ and CD8+ fractions. Amplification of TCR beta CDR3 regions was done by immunoSEQ multiplex PCR with primers that anneal to V and J segments. A synthetic immune receptor repertoire was used to minimize amplification bias, and remaining bias was computationally removed after sequencing. The study's processing was this. Repertoire diversity was quantified as the Shannon entropy index using custom Python scripts. The unsorted, CD4+ and CD8+ repertoires were each analyzed separately, with the exception of combined analyses, where CD4+ and CD8+ sequences were merged in silico. A clone counted as expanded when the clone's frequency after treatment rose at least 2-fold relative to C1D1, and clones undetected at baseline were given a pseudocount of 0.5. Clones with 0 or 1 copy at C1D1 were classified as singleton clones, and clones with 2 or more copies were classified as non-singleton clones. By matching protein sequences in sorted samples from the same patient, clones expanded in unsorted samples were annotated as CD4+, CD8+ or unknown. Wilcoxon tests were applied to paired samples to test diversity changes from C1D1 to C4D1. This immuneACCESS table, as held by TCRdb, lists in-frame sequences with V and J called but not all clones. Of the missing ones, under half trace to an unresolved V gene in checked studies; the others have no known cause. Clone size and the V and J calls come from that table; the DNA yielded D and trimming. This sample gives 70,000 or so clones in total; 71% of them show up just once. The ten largest account for 7.5% to 9.5% of the sample.

Study-level results and caveats: The study covered only a single clinical trial cohort, and the causes of the repertoire differences, possibly disease activity or prior therapy, were still not defined. Newly diagnosed patients were reported to have lower baseline TCR diversity than healthy donors, and relapsed/refractory patients were reported to have lower baseline TCR diversity still. Patients starting nivolumab less than 1 year after ASCT had lower diversity and were excluded from later analyses to avoid confounding by immune reconstitution. Trial patients with a complete response had baseline diversity similar to that of newly diagnosed patients, while partial responders and progressors had significantly lower diversity. A significant rise by C4D1 was seen in CD4+ but not CD8+ TCR diversity (p=0.0027 vs p=0.16), with the rise being most apparent in complete responders (p=0.02).

This chain joins TRBV4-2 to TRBJ2-3, with the D call perhaps TRBD1 or TRBD2, each one matching 6 bases. The specimen comprised peripheral blood mononuclear cells (PBMCs), sampled before the second cycle of nivolumab. The TCR was taken from a human donor with classical Hodgkin lymphoma. The DNA reads as follows: TGTGCCAGCAGCCAAGATATTGGGGGGCAAGTCACAGATACGCAGTATTTT. Its protein reads: CASSQDIGGQVTDTQYF.